These 25 T cell receptor beta chains were all obtained from the same sample, sequenced in a study of spatial heterogeneity in lung cancer. As to time point: sample taken at primary tumor resection. One entry per CDR3 protein, called by TCRdb with MiXCR from the 5' RACE reads. This table holds about 40,000 distinct CDR3 sequences, approximately 5.5% found once. Sequencing was performed on PBMCs, taken at surgery. These receptor sequences come from a female donor with early-stage non-small cell lung cancer.

This clonotype was seen many times. V is TRBV9 and J is TRBJ2-7, with 8 bases matching TRBD2. J was trimmed by 6 bases and V by 2 bases; bases with no gene match: 7. Germline lookup yields CDR1 SGDLS and CDR2 YYNGEE. This CDR3 is 14 amino acids long. CDR3 nucleotides: TGTGCCAGCAGCGTCGGACTAGCTGGAGGCGAGCAGTACTTC. Translation: CASSVGLAGGEQYF. The whole variable domain, filled in from reference TRBV9 and TRBJ2-7, reads DSGVTQTPKHLITATGQRVTLRCSPRSGDLSVYWYQQSLDQGLQFLIQYYNGEERAKGNILERFSAQQFPDLHSELNLSSLELGDSALYFCASSVGLAGGEQYFGPGTRLTVT.

Ten or more counts support this clonotype. The chain couples TRBV5-1 to TRBJ2-5, with D possibly matching TRBD1 (5 bases). The CDR3 consists of 13 residues. Germline CDR1 and CDR2: SGHRS and YFSETQ. Trimming took 5 bases from V and 7 from J, leaving 15 bases between them. The CDR3 DNA reads as TGCGCCAGCAGTAGGGTTCCCACAGGGACCCAGTACTTC. Protein product: CASSRVPTGTQYF.

The rearrangement uses TRBV12-3 or TRBV12-4 and TRBJ2-7; TRBD1 agrees at 9 bases. This CDR3 has 13 amino acids. V lost 3 bases, J lost 4 bases, and 1 base stayed unmatched. CDR3 residues: CASSFDRGYEQYF. In nucleotides, the CDR3 is TGTGCCAGCAGTTTCGACAGGGGGTACGAGCAGTACTTC.

At least ten counts were recorded for this clonotype. The chain is built from TRBV6-1 and TRBJ2-1, with no clear D. Germline V gene sequence: CDR1 MNHNS, CDR2 SASEGT. V dropped 5 bases and J dropped 3 bases, with 5 bases sitting between them. The CDR3 length is 12 residues. CDR3 residues: CASSQIYNEQFF. CDR3 nucleotide sequence: TGTGCCAGCAGTCAAATCTACAATGAGCAGTTCTTC.

This clonotype was picked up many times. The rearrangement uses TRBV2 and TRBJ1-6, with a weak D call TRBD1 (6 bases). Germline CDR1 reads SNHLY; CDR2 reads FYNNEI. V was shortened by 7 bases and J by 4 bases, with 17 bases between the two germline ends. This CDR3 region has 16 residues. CDR3 bases: TGTGCCAGCAAGGCAGGTCGTGGGACATATAATTCACCCCTCCACTTT. Its protein product is CASKAGRGTYNSPLHF.

This clonotype was seen many times. This sequence joins TRBV20-1 and TRBJ2-7; TRBD1 matches 8 bases. Germline V lookup: CDR1 DFQATT, CDR2 SNEGSKA (reference sequence). This CDR3 has 14 residues. Trimming at V came to 3 bases and at J to 0 bases, leaving 4 bases not matched to a gene. CDR3: CSASPQGASYEQYF. CDR3 DNA: TGCAGTGCTAGTCCGCAGGGGGCCTCCTACGAGCAGTACTTC.

The chain carries TRBV20-1 and TRBJ2-5; TRBD2 matches at 15 bases. Germline trimming cut 2 bases from V and 2 bases from J; bases unmatched to any gene: 12. This CDR3 comprises 19 residues. Germline assignment: CDR1 DFQATT and CDR2 SNEGSKA (reference sequence). The CDR3 region has the DNA TGCAGTGCTAGACCCGATCGGGGGACTAGCGGGGGGAGGCAAGAGACCCAGTACTTC. This sequence encodes CSARPDRGTSGGRQETQYF.

The V and J genes are TRBV7-9 and TRBJ1-4; D is unresolved. The CDR3 consists of 14 residues. Looked up from germline, CDR1 is SEHNR and CDR2 is FQNEAQ (reference sequence). V was pared by 5 bases and J by 1 base, with 8 bases between. The CDR3 DNA reads TGTGCCAGCAGCCCGGGCGTAACTAATGAAAAACTGTTTTTT. Translating gives CASSPGVTNEKLFF.

The V and J genes are TRBV28 and TRBJ2-7; maybe TRBD1 (6 bases). Germline loops: CDR1 MDHEN, CDR2 SYDVKM. Trimming left V 5 bases short and J 4 bases short, with 15 bases between. This CDR3 contains 14 residues. CDR3 residues: CASSHRVPPYEQYF. CDR3 sequence (DNA): TGTGCCAGCAGTCACAGGGTGCCACCTTACGAGCAGTACTTC.

This clonotype was picked up many times. V is TRBV4-1 and J is TRBJ1-5; TRBD1 might be the D (6 bases). Trimming took 4 bases from V and 9 from J, leaving 10 bases between them. The germline CDR1 and CDR2 sequences are MGHRA and YSYEKL. The CDR3 spans 12 residues. CDR3 coding DNA: TGCGCCAGCAGCCGGGGAGGGGGGCCCCAGCATTTT. Translating gives CASSRGGGPQHF.

This clonotype was seen ten or more times. The chain employs TRBV29-1 and TRBJ2-2; no clear D gene. Germline V gives CDR1 SQVTM, CDR2 ANQGSEA. The V end lost 4 bases, the J end lost 2 bases, and 11 bases lay between the germline ends. This CDR3 is 14 amino acids long. The CDR3 sequence: CSVVGYLNTGELFF. For the CDR3, the DNA is TGCAGCGTTGTAGGTTACCTTAACACCGGGGAGCTGTTTTTT.

This clonotype was counted a single time. As the CDR3 is not closed by the conserved phenylalanine or tryptophan, this likely results from a read error. The chain uses TRBV5-8 and TRBJ2-3, with D unclear. The germline V gene has CDR1 SGHTS and CDR2 YDEGEE. The CDR3 is made up of 11 amino acids. Trimming removed 0 bases from V and 6 bases from J, with 2 bases in between. The CDR3 loop reads CASSLEDTQYS. CDR3 DNA: TGTGCCAGCAGCTTGGAGGATACGCAGTATTCT.

In its sample, this clonotype was seen many times. The J gene is TRBJ2-5, the V gene TRBV2; no clear D gene. Trimming removed 3 bases at V and 2 bases at J, with 10 bases between. Per germline, CDR1 SNHLY and CDR2 FYNNEI. This CDR3 has 14 residues. CDR3 nucleotide sequence: TGTGCCAGCAGTGATTCGGGCAGTCAAGAGACCCAGTACTTC. Protein sequence: CASSDSGSQETQYF.

Ten or more counts support this clonotype. The genes are TRBV4-1 and TRBJ2-5, with 10 bases that match TRBD2. The CDR3 covers 17 residues. V was pared by 2 bases and J by 2 bases, with 8 bases of the junction left unmatched. The germline V gene encodes CDR1 MGHRA and CDR2 YSYEKL. This chain's CDR3 is CASSQPRGAGGQETQYF. CDR3 nucleotides: TGCGCCAGCAGCCAACCCCGGGGAGCGGGGGGGCAAGAGACCCAGTACTTC.

This clonotype was found many times. The rearrangement links TRBV10-3 to TRBJ2-5; D is unclear. CDR1 is ENHRY, CDR2 SYGVKD, per germline. The ends were cut back, 6 bases at V and 3 bases at J, with 8 bases in the middle. CDR3 length: 12 residues. The CDR3 loop is CAISNTEETQYF. The CDR3 region has the DNA TGTGCCATCAGCAACACGGAAGAGACCCAGTACTTC.

This clonotype was seen at least ten times. The chain couples TRBV28 to TRBJ1-1; D is unclear. V was shortened by 7 bases and J by 0 bases, with 12 bases between the two germline ends. The CDR3 totals 14 residues. Looked up from germline, CDR1 is MDHEN and CDR2 is SYDVKM. Written as DNA, the CDR3 is TGTGCCAGCACCCTTCTCCAGATGAACACTGAAGCTTTCTTT. Its translation: CASTLLQMNTEAFF.

CDR3 DNA sequence: TGTGCCAGCAGCCTTGGAAGACTAGCGGGGGGTCGCTACGAGCAGTACTTC. It specifies CASSLGRLAGGRYEQYF. The rearrangement joins TRBV3-1 to TRBJ2-7; TRBD2 aligns across 13 bases. Germline V lookup: CDR1 LGHDT, CDR2 YNNKEL (reference sequence). V was pared by 4 bases and J by 3 bases, with 9 bases of the junction left unmatched. This CDR3 has 17 amino acids.

This clonotype was recorded many times. This sequence joins TRBV4-3 and TRBJ1-6, with 7 positions matching TRBD1. This CDR3 contains 17 residues. V gave up 1 base and J gave up 10 bases; unmatched junction bases: 13. Per the germline V gene, CDR1 is LGHNA and CDR2 is YSLEER. CDR3 region: CASSQVQGGRGRSPLHF. In nucleotides, the CDR3 is TGCGCCAGCAGCCAAGTCCAAGGGGGGAGGGGGCGATCACCCCTCCACTTT.

This clonotype was seen many times. The chain links TRBV5-5 to TRBJ1-5; unclear D gene. Germline loops: CDR1 SGHKS, CDR2 YYEKEE (reference sequence). The V and J ends lost 1 base and 0 bases respectively, with 11 bases between them. This CDR3 comprises 16 residues. In DNA, the CDR3 is TGTGCCAGCAGCTTGTCGGAGGGTCCTAGCAATCAGCCCCAGCATTTT. Translation: CASSLSEGPSNQPQHF.

This clonotype came up many times. This chain uses TRBV28 with TRBJ2-1, with D perhaps TRBD1 (5 bases). This CDR3 is built from 16 residues. Looked up from germline, CDR1 is MDHEN and CDR2 is SYDVKM. The V and J ends lost 2 bases and 7 bases respectively, with 18 bases between them. The CDR3 region has the DNA TGTGCCAGCAGTTTACGACTGGACAACCTAGGGAATGAGCAGTTCTTC. Amino acids: CASSLRLDNLGNEQFF.

This clonotype occurred many times. This rearrangement joins TRBV7-6 to TRBJ2-7, with 7 bases lining up with TRBD2. This CDR3 comprises 12 residues. Germline CDR1 reads SGHVS; CDR2 reads FNYEAQ. Losses at the gene ends were 4 bases for V and 5 bases for J; bases not matched to a gene: 2. The CDR3 DNA sequence: TGTGCCAGCAGCTCGGGGGGAGACGAGCAGTACTTC. Translated, it gives CASSSGGDEQYF.

At least ten counts were recorded for this clonotype. This chain links TRBV7-8 with TRBJ2-1; no clear D. Trimming removed 3 bases from V and 0 bases from J, with 15 bases in between. Germline V gene sequence: CDR1 SGHVS, CDR2 FQNEAQ. This CDR3 is built from 17 residues. CDR3 residues: CASSFPGRASSYNEQFF. CDR3 DNA sequence: TGTGCCAGCAGCTTCCCCGGACGGGCTAGCTCCTACAATGAGCAGTTCTTC.

This clonotype was recorded at least ten times. The chain links TRBV5-1 to TRBJ2-2; D possibly corresponds to TRBD1 (5 bases). V lost 6 bases to trimming and J lost 2 bases, with 11 bases between them. CDR1 is SGHRS, CDR2 YFSETQ, per germline. The CDR3 has 14 residues. The CDR3: CASTRTQNTGELFF. The CDR3 nucleotides are TGCGCCAGCACCCGGACACAAAACACCGGGGAGCTGTTTTTT.

This clonotype was seen only a few times. The gene calls are TRBV3-1 and TRBJ2-1; 8 positions match TRBD2. Germline trimming cut 0 bases from V and 4 bases from J; bases unmatched to any gene: 8. Germline loops: CDR1 LGHDT, CDR2 YNNKEL (reference sequence). This CDR3 is built from 17 residues. The CDR3 is CASSQDAPTSGYNEQFF. CDR3 DNA: TGTGCCAGCAGCCAAGATGCCCCCACTAGCGGTTACAATGAGCAGTTCTTC.

This clonotype was recorded many times. The chain joins TRBV11-1 to TRBJ2-1; D could derive from TRBD1 or TRBD2 (5 bases each). V lost 1 base and J 2 bases, leaving 24 bases between the germline ends. This CDR3 has 20 amino acids. Germline loops: CDR1 SGHAT, CDR2 FQDESV (reference sequence). In DNA, the CDR3 is TGTGCCAGCAGCTTAGGGGGGTCTTCGCTCCCGTGGGAAACCTACAATGAGCAGTTCTTC. Translated, it gives CASSLGGSSLPWETYNEQFF.